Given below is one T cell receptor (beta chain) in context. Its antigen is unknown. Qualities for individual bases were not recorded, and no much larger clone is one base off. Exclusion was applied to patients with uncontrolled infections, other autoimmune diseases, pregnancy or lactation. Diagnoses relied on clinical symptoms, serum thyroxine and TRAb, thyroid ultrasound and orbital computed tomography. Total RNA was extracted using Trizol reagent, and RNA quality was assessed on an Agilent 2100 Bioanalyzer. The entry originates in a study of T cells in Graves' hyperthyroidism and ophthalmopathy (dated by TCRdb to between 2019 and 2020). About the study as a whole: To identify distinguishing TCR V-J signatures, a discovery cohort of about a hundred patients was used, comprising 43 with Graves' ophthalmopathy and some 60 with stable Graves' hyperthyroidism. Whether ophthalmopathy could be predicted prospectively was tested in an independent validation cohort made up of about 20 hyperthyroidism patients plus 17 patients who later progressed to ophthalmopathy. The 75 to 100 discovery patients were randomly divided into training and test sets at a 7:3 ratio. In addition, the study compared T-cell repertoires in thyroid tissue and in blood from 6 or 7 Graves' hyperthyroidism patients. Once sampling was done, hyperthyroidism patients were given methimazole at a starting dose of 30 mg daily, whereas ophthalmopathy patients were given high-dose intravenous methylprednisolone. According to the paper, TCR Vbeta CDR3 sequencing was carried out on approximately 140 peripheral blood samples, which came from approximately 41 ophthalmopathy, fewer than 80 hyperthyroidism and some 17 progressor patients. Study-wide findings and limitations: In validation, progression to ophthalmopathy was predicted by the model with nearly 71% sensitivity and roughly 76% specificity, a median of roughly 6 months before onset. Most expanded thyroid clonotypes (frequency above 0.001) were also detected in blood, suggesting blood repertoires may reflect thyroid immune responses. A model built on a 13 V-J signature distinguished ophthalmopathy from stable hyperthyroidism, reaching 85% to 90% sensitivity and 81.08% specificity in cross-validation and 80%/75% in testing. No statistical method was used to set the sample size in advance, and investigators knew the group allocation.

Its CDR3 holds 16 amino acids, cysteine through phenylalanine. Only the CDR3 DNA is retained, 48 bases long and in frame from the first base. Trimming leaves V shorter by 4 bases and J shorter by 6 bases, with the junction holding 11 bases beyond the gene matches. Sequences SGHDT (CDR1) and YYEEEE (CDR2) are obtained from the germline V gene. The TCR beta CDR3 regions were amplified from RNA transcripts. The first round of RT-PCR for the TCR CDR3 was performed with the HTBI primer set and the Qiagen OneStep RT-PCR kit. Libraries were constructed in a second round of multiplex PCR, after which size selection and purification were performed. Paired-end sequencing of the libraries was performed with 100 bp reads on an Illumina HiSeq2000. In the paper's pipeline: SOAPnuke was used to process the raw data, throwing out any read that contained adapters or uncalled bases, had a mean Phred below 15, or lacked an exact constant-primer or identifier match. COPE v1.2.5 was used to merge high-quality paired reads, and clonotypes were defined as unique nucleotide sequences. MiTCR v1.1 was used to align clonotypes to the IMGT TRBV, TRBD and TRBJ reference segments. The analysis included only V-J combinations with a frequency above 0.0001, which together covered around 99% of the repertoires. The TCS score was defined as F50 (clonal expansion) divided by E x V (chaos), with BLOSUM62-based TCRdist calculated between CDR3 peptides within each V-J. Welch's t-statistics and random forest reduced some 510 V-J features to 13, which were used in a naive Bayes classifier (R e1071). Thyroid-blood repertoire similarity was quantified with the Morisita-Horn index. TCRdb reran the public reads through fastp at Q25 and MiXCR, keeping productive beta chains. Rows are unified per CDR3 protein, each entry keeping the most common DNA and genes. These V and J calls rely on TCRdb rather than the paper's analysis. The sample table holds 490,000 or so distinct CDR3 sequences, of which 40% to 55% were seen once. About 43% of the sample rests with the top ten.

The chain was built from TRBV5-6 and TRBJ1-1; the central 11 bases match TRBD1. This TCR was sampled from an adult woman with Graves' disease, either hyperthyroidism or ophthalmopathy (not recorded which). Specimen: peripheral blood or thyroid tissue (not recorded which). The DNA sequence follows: TGTGCCAGCAGCCCAGCCCGGGACAGGGGGGAGGCTGAAGCTTTCTTT. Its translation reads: CASSPARDRGEAEAFF.